This TCR beta chain was recorded in a study of long-term antiretroviral therapy in people with HIV. Overall study findings and caveats: ART preceded a rise in diversity that nonetheless stayed lower than in transplant donor controls. Pre-ART clonal expansions dominated every time point's repertoire.

This was the immunoSEQ v3.0 assay at survey level. The table came from immunoSEQ multiplex PCR; TCRdb's copy has only in-frame clones and leaves some out. The sample consists of over 15,000 clones, roughly 71% of them appearing once. As for this clone: Antigen specificity is unknown.

Cryopreserved PBMC samples of about 0.9-10 million cells were used for DNA extraction. Trimming removed 4 bases at V and 5 bases at J, with 14 bases between. This CDR3 is 14 amino acids long. Per the germline V gene, CDR1 is SEHNR and CDR2 is FQNEAQ (reference sequence). The TCR was taken from a woman aged 45-65 years with HIV. The rearrangement links TRBV7-9 to TRBJ2-5; D assignment may be TRBD1 or TRBD2 (5 bases each). Sequenced here: unsorted PBMCs, sampled roughly 2.5 years before starting antiretroviral therapy. This chain's CDR3 is CASSSGTKAETQYF. The CDR3 DNA is TGTGCCAGCAGCTCGGGGACCAAGGCGGAGACCCAGTACTTC.